The source of this T cell receptor (beta chain) is a study of CD8 T cells in ankylosing spondylitis. Turning to this clonotype: Its antigen is unknown.

From the 5' RACE reads, TCRdb called clonotypes with MiXCR, one entry per CDR3 protein. The sample shows about 160,000 distinct CDR3 sequences, just over 9.5% of them seen only once. V trimming: 3 bases; J trimming: 8 bases; junction bases outside the gene matches: 7. The CDR3 has 14 amino acids. Germline assignment: CDR1 DFQATT and CDR2 SNEGSKA (reference sequence). Study findings and constraints: Earlier work had already found some motif variants in reactive arthritis synovial fluid and blood. Disease-linked clones bore a CD8+ phenotype and were relatively rare in peripheral blood.

Sequencing used blood, either unsorted or a sorted T cell fraction (not recorded which). The sequence derives from a female donor with ankylosing spondylitis or in good health (not recorded which). This chain uses TRBV20-1 with TRBJ2-1; TRBD2 agrees at 10 bases. CDR3 amino acids: CSASASGSWYEQFF. As DNA, the CDR3 is TGCAGTGCTAGCGCTAGCGGGAGTTGGTATGAGCAGTTCTTC.